The clone carrying this T cell receptor beta chain was counted a single time. The antigen is not known. The data stem from a study of cytomegalovirus exposure and HLA in healthy donors. It was with 60 Vbeta and 13 Jbeta primers that the PCR ran. Here immunoSEQ multiplex PCR was the method, and the copy in TCRdb shows in-frame clones only, minus some. The sample carries 99,000 or so clones, about four fifths recorded once. The CDR3 has 14 residues. From germline, CDR1 is SGHRS and CDR2 YFSETQ. Trimming shortened V by 0 bases and J by 4 bases, and 7 bases separated the two germline ends. Whole-study results and caveats: Looking again later, the authors saw that most CMV-associated TCR beta chains seemed HLA-restricted. TCR beta sequences reportedly predicted most subjects' HLA-A and HLA-B alleles accurately. Later analysis reportedly placed an Asian-associated ancestry cluster below the roughly 700-donor mean in N-insertions. Despite most TCR sequences being rare, some public TCRs occurred in many donors.

The rearrangement links TRBV5-1 to TRBJ2-2; the D is unclear. The receptor was derived from a female donor in good health and CMV-seropositive. Sequencing was done on a sample of PBMCs. The CDR3 spells CASSLASTTGELFF. The CDR3 coding sequence is TGCGCCAGCAGCTTGGCGAGCACCACCGGGGAGCTGTTTTTT. Full variable domain (remainder filled in from reference TRBV5-1 and TRBJ2-2): KAGVTQTPRYLIKTRGQQVTLSCSPISGHRSVSWYQQTPGQGLQFLFEYFSETQRNKGNFPGRFSGRQFSNSRSEMNVSTLELGDSALYLCASSLASTTGELFFGEGSRLTVL.